The entry that follows covers one T cell receptor beta chain sequence. The germline V gene has CDR1 SGHVS and CDR2 FNYEAQ. The ends were cut back, 5 bases at V and 5 bases at J, with 13 bases in the middle. This CDR3 has 14 residues. These data are taken from a study of OX40 agonist ivuxolimab in advanced cancers. At the level of the study: Three dose-escalation patients had partial responses: one with hepatocellular carcinoma and two with cutaneous melanoma.

TCRdb keeps only in-frame clones here, not all; method: immunoSEQ multiplex PCR. In the table there are roughly 86,000 clones, more than 90% of which are singletons. The chain joins TRBV7-6 to TRBJ2-1; no reliable D call. This specimen was CD4+ or CD8+ T cells sorted from blood, taken in a trial of the OX40 agonist ivuxolimab. This clonotype was obtained from an adult with an advanced solid tumor such as melanoma, head and neck, liver or kidney cancer. The CDR3 sequence: CASSPRTDHNEQFF. Here the CDR3 DNA reads TGTGCCAGCAGCCCAAGGACGGATCACAATGAGCAGTTCTTC.